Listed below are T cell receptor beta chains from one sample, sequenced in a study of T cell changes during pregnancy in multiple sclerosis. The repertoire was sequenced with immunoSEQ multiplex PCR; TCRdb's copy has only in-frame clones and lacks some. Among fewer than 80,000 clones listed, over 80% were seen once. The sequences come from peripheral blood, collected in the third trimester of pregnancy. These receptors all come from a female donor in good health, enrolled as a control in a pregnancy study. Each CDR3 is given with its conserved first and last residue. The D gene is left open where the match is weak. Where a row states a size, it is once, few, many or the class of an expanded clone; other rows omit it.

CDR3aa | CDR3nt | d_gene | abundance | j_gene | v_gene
CASSLEGGVPTDTQYF | TGTGCCAGCAGCTTAGAGGGAGGTGTCCCCACAGATACGCAGTATTTT | . | . | TRBJ2-3 | TRBV7-3
CASSLYLGTGGYTF | TGTGCCAGCAGCCTTTACTTAGGGACAGGAGGCTACACCTTC | TRBD1 | few | TRBJ1-2 | TRBV11-2
CASSLRLAGGTETQYF | TGTGCCAGCAGCCTAAGACTAGCGGGAGGGACGGAGACCCAGTACTTC | TRBD2 | . | TRBJ2-5 | TRBV9
CASSTQGQGTYEQYF | TGTGCCAGCAGCACCCAGGGACAGGGGACCTACGAGCAGTACTTC | . | . | TRBJ2-7 | TRBV21-1
CASSADRLNTEAFF | TGTGCCAGTAGTGCCGACAGGTTGAACACTGAAGCTTTCTTT | . | . | TRBJ1-1 | TRBV19
CSVSGGGSADTQYF | TGCAGCGTGTCCGGGGGGGGATCGGCTGATACGCAGTATTTT | TRBD2 | . | TRBJ2-3 | TRBV29-1
CASSLAPFGETQYF | TGTGCCAGCAGCTTAGCACCTTTCGGGGAGACCCAGTACTTC | . | . | TRBJ2-5 | TRBV11-2
CASSLRGGTLTDTQYF | TGTGCCAGCAGCTTGCGGGGGGGGACGCTCACAGATACGCAGTATTTT | TRBD2 | once | TRBJ2-3 | TRBV5-4
CASGLSGGTQETQYF | TGCGCCAGCGGACTTAGCGGGGGGACCCAAGAGACCCAGTACTTC | TRBD2 | . | TRBJ2-5 | TRBV5-1
CASSPYGTRFSYEQYF | TGTGCCAGTAGTCCATACGGGACTCGCTTCTCCTACGAGCAGTACTTC | . | . | TRBJ2-7 | TRBV19
CASNPLGQGAKNIQYF | TGTGCCAGCAACCCCTTGGGGCAGGGAGCCAAAAACATTCAGTACTTC | . | . | TRBJ2-4 | TRBV28
CASSLKGEPTDTQYF | TGTGCCAGCAGCTTGAAAGGAGAACCGACAGATACGCAGTATTTT | . | . | TRBJ2-3 | TRBV5-4
CASSPMRTGRTRLGYTF | TGTGCCAGCAGTCCTATGAGAACAGGACGTACGCGTTTGGGCTACACCTTC | . | few | TRBJ1-2 | TRBV27
CASSITRSYEQYF | TGTGCCAGTAGTATAACCCGGTCCTACGAGCAGTACTTC | . | . | TRBJ2-7 | TRBV19
CASSHGGGSYNEQFF | TGCGCCAGCAGCCATGGGGGGGGCTCCTACAATGAGCAGTTCTTC | TRBD2 | . | TRBJ2-1 | TRBV4-3
CASSTQTDTQYF | TGTGCCAGCAGCACTCAAACAGATACGCAGTATTTT | . | once | TRBJ2-3 | TRBV9
CASSRSGGYSGNTIYF | TGTGCCAGCAGCCGTTCAGGGGGATACTCTGGAAACACCATATATTTT | TRBD1 | . | TRBJ1-3 | TRBV7-9
CASSLTPSYGYTF | TGTGCCAGCAGCTTAACCCCGAGCTATGGCTACACCTTC | . | . | TRBJ1-2 | TRBV11-2
CAWAGGYSPRGYNEQFF | TGTGCCTGGGCCGGGGGGTACTCTCCCCGGGGTTACAATGAGCAGTTCTTC | TRBD2 | . | TRBJ2-1 | TRBV30
CASSQAAIAGGLDTQYF | TGCGCCAGCAGCCAAGCGGCCATAGCGGGAGGATTAGATACGCAGTATTTT | TRBD2 | . | TRBJ2-3 | TRBV4-3
CASSLGVAGATDTQYF | TGTGCCAGCAGCTTAGGAGTAGCGGGGGCCACAGATACGCAGTATTTT | TRBD2 | . | TRBJ2-3 | TRBV7-2
CATSGAGSGSYEQYF | TGTGCCACTTCCGGCGCGGGGAGCGGGTCCTACGAGCAGTACTTC | . | . | TRBJ2-7 | TRBV6-5
CASRTSGEQYF | TGTGCCAGCAGGACTAGCGGCGAGCAGTACTTC | TRBD2 | once | TRBJ2-7 | TRBV25-1
CASSIGSRGQTGELFF | TGTGCCAGCAGCATTGGTAGCAGGGGGCAGACCGGGGAGCTGTTTTTT | TRBD1 | . | TRBJ2-2 | TRBV5-4
CSVHRGAVDTQYF | TGCAGCGTTCACCGGGGGGCGGTGGATACGCAGTATTTT | . | . | TRBJ2-3 | TRBV29-1
CASGSAAQGNQPQHF | TGTGCTAGTGGTTCCGCCGCTCAGGGGAATCAGCCCCAGCATTTT | . | . | TRBJ1-5 | TRBV12-5
CASSNPDRGQGEQYF | TGTGCCAGCAGCAACCCGGACAGGGGGCAGGGCGAGCAGTACTTC | TRBD1 | . | TRBJ2-7 | TRBV6-5
CASSLGLADTGELFF | TGTGCCAGCAGCCTGGGACTAGCGGACACCGGGGAGCTGTTTTTT | TRBD2 | . | TRBJ2-2 | TRBV9
CASSQGRQGNTGELFF | TGTGCCAGCAGCCAAGGGCGACAGGGAAACACCGGGGAGCTGTTTTTT | TRBD1 | . | TRBJ2-2 | TRBV14
CASSPTADTEAFF | TGTGCCAGCAGCCCTACAGCGGACACTGAAGCTTTCTTT | . | few | TRBJ1-1 | TRBV7-8
CASSLIPRNTGELFF | TGTGCCAGCAGCCTCATCCCGAGGAACACCGGGGAGCTGTTTTTT | . | . | TRBJ2-2 | TRBV7-8